Below, 24 T cell receptor beta chains from the same sample are listed, as sequenced in a study of pediatric ulcerative colitis (dated by TCRdb to 2018 to 2020). Libraries came from the immunoSEQ multiplex PCR assay. Drawn from immuneACCESS, this table holds only the in-frame rearrangements with V and J called that TCRdb kept. Clones are partly lost; checked studies trace under half to an unresolved V gene and leave the rest unexplained. In this sample the table shows over 35,000 clones, approximately 82% of which occur a single time. 20% to 25% of the sample is in the top ten clones. Sequences were obtained from blood. The receptors come from a girl aged 5 to 17 with moderate ulcerative colitis.

This rearrangement joins TRBV19 to TRBJ1-1, with D tentatively TRBD1 (5 bases). Germline assignment: CDR1 LNHDA and CDR2 SQIVND (reference sequence). V lost 3 bases and J lost 9, with 11 bases in between. This CDR3 has 12 amino acids. CDR3 DNA: TGTGCCAGTAGTATCAGGGACGGGAAAGCTTTCTTT. It codes for CASSIRDGKAFF.

The chain carries TRBV6-5 and TRBJ1-2, with D perhaps matching TRBD1 (5 bases). There are 13 residues in the CDR3. Trimming cost V 5 bases and J 2 bases, with 9 bases left between them. CDR1 is MNHEY, CDR2 SVGAGI, per germline. The CDR3 sequence: CASSRGTNYGYTF. CDR3 bases: TGTGCCAGCAGTCGGGGGACGAACTATGGCTACACCTTC.

The chain couples TRBV29-1 to TRBJ2-2; a possible D gene is TRBD2 (7 bases). The CDR3 sequence is 14 residues long. Trimming took off 7 bases at V and 3 bases at J, with 15 bases between the two ends. The germline V gene has CDR1 SQVTM and CDR2 ANQGSEA. CDR3 loop: CSALGGLDTGELFF. The CDR3 DNA reads as TGCAGCGCCCTCGGGGGGCTGGACACCGGGGAGCTGTTTTTT.

The CDR3 is CASSSLPGVNTEAFF. Written as DNA, the CDR3 is TGTGCCAGCAGTTCCCTACCAGGGGTCAACACTGAAGCTTTCTTT. The chain links TRBV27 to TRBJ1-1; possible D gene TRBD1, 6 bases. V gave up 4 bases and J gave up 2 bases, with 14 bases separating them. There are 15 residues in the CDR3. CDR1 is MNHEY and CDR2 is SMNVEV in the germline V gene (reference sequence).

For this clone: One end of the junction is discordant with germline, which a read error may explain. V and J are TRBV20-1 and TRBJ2-3; 8 nucleotides agree with TRBD2. Germline V CDR1 and CDR2: DFQATT, SNEGSKA (reference sequence). The CDR3 contains 11 residues. Here the CDR3 reads CSANQRGPNLF. In DNA, the CDR3 is TGCAGTGCAAACCAGCGGGGGCCAAACCTTTTT.

There are a few counts of this clone. The chain uses TRBV11-2 and TRBJ1-2, with a weak D call TRBD1 (6 bases). Trimming took 3 bases from V and 8 from J, leaving 13 bases between them. The CDR3 totals 13 residues. The germline CDR1 and CDR2 sequences are SGHAT and FQNNGV. The CDR3 protein is CASSFGGAKGYTF. In nucleotides, the CDR3 is TGTGCCAGCAGCTTCGGGGGCGCGAAAGGCTACACCTTC. Complete variable domain (other parts from reference TRBV11-2 and TRBJ1-2): EAGVAQSPRYKIIEKRQSVAFWCNPISGHATLYWYQQILGQGPKLLIQFQNNGVVDDSQLPKDRFSAERLKGVDSTLKIQPAKLEDSAVYLCASSFGGAKGYTFGSGTRLTVV.

This clone occurred a few times. The V and J genes are TRBV19 and TRBJ1-2; D is ambiguous. The CDR3 sequence is 11 residues long. Germline lookup yields CDR1 LNHDA and CDR2 SQIVND (reference sequence). Between the trimmed V and J ends, which lost 4 bases and 7 bases, there was a span of 7 bases. CDR3 residues: CASSSQSGYTF. CDR3 nucleotides: TGTGCCAGTAGTAGTCAAAGTGGCTACACCTTC.

This clone came up a few times. The chain links TRBV9 to TRBJ1-1, with D perhaps TRBD1 (5 bases). V shed 3 bases and J shed 7 bases, with 19 bases lying between them. Germline lookup yields CDR1 SGDLS and CDR2 YYNGEE. The CDR3 sequence is 15 residues long. The CDR3 loop reads CASSGSGQRTDEAFF. The CDR3 DNA reads TGTGCCAGCAGCGGATCGGGGCAGCGGACCGATGAAGCTTTCTTT.

This clone was seen more than once but under ten times. V usage is TRBV5-4 and J usage is TRBJ2-7; D might be TRBD1 or TRBD2, each matching 6 bases. The CDR3 totals 15 residues. Germline CDR1 is SGHNT and CDR2 is YYREEE (reference sequence). Trimming stripped 4 bases from V and 3 bases from J, with 17 bases between. The CDR3 DNA follows: TGTGCCAGCAGCCCCCCCGAGGGGGGATTCTACGAGCAGTACTTC. This gives the protein CASSPPEGGFYEQYF. The full variable domain, completed using reference TRBV5-4 and TRBJ2-7, is ETGVTQSPTHLIKTRGQQVTLRCSSQSGHNTVSWYQQALGQGPQFIFQYYREEENGRGNFPPRFSGLQFPNYSSELNVNALELDDSALYLCASSPPEGGFYEQYFGPGTRLTVT.

The genes are TRBV5-6 and TRBJ2-3; 12 bases line up with TRBD2. Losses at the gene ends were 3 bases for V and 6 bases for J; bases not matched to a gene: 8. From germline, CDR1 is SGHDT and CDR2 YYEEEE. This CDR3 is built from 16 residues. The CDR3 is CASSWATSGRPDTQYF. The CDR3 DNA reads TGTGCCAGCAGCTGGGCAACTAGCGGGAGGCCGGATACGCAGTATTTT.

The rearrangement joins TRBV6-5 to TRBJ1-5, with no clear D. V lost 5 bases, J lost 11 bases, and 19 bases lay in between. The CDR3 is 14 amino acids. Germline V CDR1 and CDR2: MNHEY, SVGAGI. The CDR3 nucleotides read TGTGCCAGCAGTACGGGTCCAGGAAAGCCAGCCCAGCATTTT. It encodes CASSTGPGKPAQHF.

The chain carries TRBV10-1 and TRBJ2-7; 11 nucleotides agree with TRBD2. The CDR3 has 13 residues. Germline V CDR1 and CDR2: WNHNN, SYGVQD (reference sequence). Trimming cost V 10 bases and J 3 bases; bases outside gene matches: 5. For the CDR3, the DNA is TGCGCCACCACTAGCGGGGGAAACTACGAGCAGTACTTC. Translation: CATTSGGNYEQYF.

This chain connects TRBV2 to TRBJ1-2; 9 bases align to TRBD1. V lost 3 bases, J lost 6 bases, and 2 bases stayed unmatched. The CDR3 has 13 amino acids. Germline lookup yields CDR1 SNHLY and CDR2 FYNNEI. The chain's CDR3 is CASSEGQGHGYTF. CDR3 nucleotide sequence: TGTGCCAGCAGTGAGGGACAGGGACATGGCTACACCTTC. The whole variable domain, remainder taken from reference TRBV2 and TRBJ1-2, is EPEVTQTPSHQVTQMGQEVILRCVPISNHLYFYWYRQILGQKVEFLVSFYNNEISEKSEIFDDQFSVERPDGSNFTLKIRSTKLEDSAMYFCASSEGQGHGYTFGSGTRLTVV.

CDR3 sequence reads: CASSPSEAGDWTDTQYF. CDR3 coding DNA: TGTGCCAGCAGCCCGAGCGAAGCGGGAGATTGGACAGATACGCAGTATTTT. J is TRBJ2-3 and V is TRBV5-4, with 8 bases matching TRBD2. J gave up 3 bases and V 4 bases, and 13 bases lay outside the gene matches. The CDR3 extends over 17 amino acids. Per the germline V gene, CDR1 is SGHNT and CDR2 is YYREEE (reference sequence).

This clone was counted only a few times. V is TRBV18 and J is TRBJ1-1; a possible D gene is TRBD1 (6 bases). CDR1 and CDR2 (germline): KGHSH, LQKENI. With 4 bases removed from V and 0 bases from J, the gap between germline ends came to 12 bases. The CDR3 is made up of 15 amino acids. The CDR3 nucleotides are TGTGCCAGCTCACGAGACAGGATAATGAACACTGAAGCTTTCTTT. This translates into CASSRDRIMNTEAFF.

In its sample, this clone ranks as medium-sized. The chain employs TRBV4-3 and TRBJ1-2; tentative D call: TRBD1 (5 bases). Germline-derived CDR1 and CDR2 are LGHNA and YSLEER. The V and J ends lost 2 bases and 8 bases respectively, with 18 bases between them. This CDR3 is built from 15 residues. The CDR3: CASSQSNSGTAGYTF. CDR3 in DNA: TGCGCCAGCAGCCAATCGAATTCCGGGACGGCCGGCTACACCTTC.

The chain couples TRBV7-9 to TRBJ2-1, with 7 bases aligning to TRBD2. Germline loops: CDR1 SEHNR, CDR2 FQNEAQ (reference sequence). This CDR3 spans 16 amino acids. V was pared by 5 bases and J by 9 bases, with 16 bases of the junction left unmatched. DNA of the CDR3: TGTGCCAGCAGCGCTCCCGGACTAGGGCCGGTGGGTGAGCAGTTCTTC. It yields the protein CASSAPGLGPVGEQFF.

This clone was seen a few times. The chain employs TRBV7-9 and TRBJ1-2, with D unresolved. Trimming removed 1 base at V and 3 bases at J, with 9 bases between. The CDR3 runs to 14 residues. Germline V gives CDR1 SEHNR, CDR2 FQNEAQ (reference sequence). CDR3 region: CASSLGQQYYGYTF. Written as DNA, the CDR3 is TGTGCCAGCAGCTTAGGGCAGCAGTACTATGGCTACACCTTC. Complete variable domain (other parts from reference TRBV7-9 and TRBJ1-2): DTGVSQNPRHKITKRGQNVTFRCDPISEHNRLYWYRQTLGQGPEFLTYFQNEAQLEKSRLLSDRFSAERPKGSFSTLEIQRTEQGDSAMYLCASSLGQQYYGYTFGSGTRLTVV.

The chain links TRBV7-2 to TRBJ2-3; 10 positions agree with TRBD2. Trimming at V came to 1 base and at J to 4 bases, leaving 5 bases not matched to a gene. CDR1 is SGHTA, CDR2 FQGNSA, per germline. CDR3 size: 16 residues. The CDR3 protein is CASSLVWLAGADTQYF. In DNA, the CDR3 is TGTGCCAGCAGCTTAGTCTGGCTAGCGGGGGCAGATACGCAGTATTTT.

The chain carries TRBV5-4 and TRBJ2-1; D is ambiguous. From germline, CDR1 is SGHNT and CDR2 YYREEE (reference sequence). This CDR3 has 13 amino acids. The V end was cut by 1 base, the J end by 8 bases, with 10 bases between. The CDR3 here is CASSLMGMDEQFF. CDR3 nucleotide sequence: TGTGCCAGCAGCTTGATGGGGATGGATGAGCAGTTCTTC.

The chain uses TRBV19 and TRBJ1-5; 12 bases fit TRBD1. The ends lost 6 bases at V and 6 bases at J; junction bases unmatched: 3. Germline CDR1 is LNHDA and CDR2 is SQIVND (reference sequence). CDR3 length: 14 amino acids. The CDR3 protein is CASRGTGGSQPQHF. CDR3 coding DNA: TGTGCCAGTAGGGGGACAGGGGGCAGTCAGCCCCAGCATTTT. The variable domain in full, completed from reference TRBV19 and TRBJ1-5, reads DGGITQSPKYLFRKEGQNVTLSCEQNLNHDAMYWYRQDPGQGLRLIYYSQIVNDFQKGDIAEGYSVSREKKESFPLTVTSAQKNPTAFYLCASRGTGGSQPQHFGDGTRLSIL.

This sequence joins TRBV25-1 and TRBJ1-5; D is undetermined. CDR1 and CDR2 from the germline V gene are MGHDK and SYGVNS. This CDR3 is 14 amino acids long. V was clipped by 0 bases and J by 1 base, with 4 bases between them. The CDR3 DNA sequence: TGTGCCAGCAGTGAATACGGCAGCAATCAGCCCCAGCATTTT. Amino acids: CASSEYGSNQPQHF.

The J gene is TRBJ2-1, the V gene TRBV7-2; no definite D call. Trimming cost V 1 base and J 9 bases, with 10 bases left between them. Germline lookup yields CDR1 SGHTA and CDR2 FQGNSA. There are 13 residues in the CDR3. In DNA form, the CDR3 reads TGTGCCAGCAGCTTAGTTGAGGTGGGTGAGCAGTTCTTC. Its translation is CASSLVEVGEQFF.

This clone has more than one count but fewer than ten. The rearrangement uses TRBV7-9 and TRBJ1-4; the D gene is possibly TRBD1 (6 bases). Germline CDR1 reads SEHNR; CDR2 reads FQNEAQ (reference sequence). CDR3 length: 12 amino acids. Trimming took off 4 bases at V and 8 bases at J, with 8 bases between the two ends. The CDR3 sequence: CASSSGVEKLFF. DNA of the CDR3: TGTGCCAGCAGCTCAGGGGTCGAAAAACTGTTTTTT.